The TCR beta chain under discussion was sequenced for a study of shared clonotypes between healthy human individuals. The V end was cut by 10 bases, the J end by 2 bases, with 17 bases between. Germline values: CDR1 SGHTA, CDR2 FQGNSA. CDR3 length: 15 amino acids. Assay used: immunoSEQ multiplex PCR; TCRdb lists only in-frame clones, some missing. The table lists some 1.5 million clones, 95% to 99% of them singletons. The chain is built from TRBV7-2 and TRBJ2-2, with D unclear. The TCR was taken from a young man in good health. Input material: naive CD4+ T cells sorted from blood. Subset meaning: CD45RA+ positively selected. The CDR3 DNA is TGTGCCACCCGTTTGAAACCCTTAAACACCGGGGAGCTGTTTTTT. This encodes CATRLKPLNTGELFF.